This passage covers 9 T cell receptor beta chains from one sample sequenced in a study of response to subunit inactivated influenza vaccine. TCRdb fed the RT-PCR reads into MiXCR, producing one record per CDR3 protein. The repertoire holds hundreds of thousands of distinct CDR3 sequences, with more than 11% as singletons. The material was PBMCs from blood, obtained 14 to 15 days before vaccination. The source of these receptors is a man aged 45 to 65 who received an inactivated influenza vaccine.

This clonotype was seen ten or more times. V gene TRBV9 combines with J gene TRBJ2-7; a weak D match, TRBD2 (6 bases). V gave up 3 bases and J gave up 1 base, with 8 bases separating them. The CDR3 sequence is 13 residues long. The germline CDR1 and CDR2 sequences are SGDLS and YYNGEE. CDR3: CASSASVSYEQYF. CDR3 in DNA: TGTGCCAGCAGCGCTAGCGTATCCTACGAGCAGTACTTC. The entire variable domain, with the rest obtained from reference TRBV9 and TRBJ2-7, is as follows: DSGVTQTPKHLITATGQRVTLRCSPRSGDLSVYWYQQSLDQGLQFLIQYYNGEERAKGNILERFSAQQFPDLHSELNLSSLELGDSALYFCASSASVSYEQYFGPGTRLTVT.

The table lists this clonotype with a few counts. The chain has TRBV12-3 or TRBV12-4 and TRBJ2-2; D may be TRBD2 (5 bases). The CDR3 has 15 residues. V gave up 1 base and J gave up 4 bases, with 10 bases separating them. This CDR3 reads CASSLGGSFTGELFF. The DNA of the CDR3 is TGTGCCAGCAGTTTAGGAGGGTCATTCACCGGGGAGCTGTTTTTT.

The V gene is TRBV11-1, the J gene TRBJ1-2; 10 positions agree with TRBD1. Germline V gene data show CDR1 as SGHAT and CDR2 as FQDESV (reference sequence). Trimming took 4 bases from V and 3 from J; bases not matched to a gene: 5. This CDR3 region has 15 residues. The chain's CDR3 is CASSSGDRGDYGYTF. The CDR3 coding sequence is TGTGCCAGCAGCTCAGGGGACAGGGGAGACTATGGCTACACCTTC. Filled out from reference TRBV11-1 and TRBJ1-2, the complete variable domain reads EAEVAQSPRYKITEKSQAVAFWCDPISGHATLYWYRQILGQGPELLVQFQDESVVDDSQLPKDRFSAERLKGVDSTLKIQPAELGDSAMYLCASSSGDRGDYGYTFGSGTRLTVV.

The chain uses TRBV12-3 or TRBV12-4 and TRBJ2-3; a possible D gene is TRBD2 (6 bases). The ends were cut back, 5 bases at V and 9 bases at J, with 12 bases in the middle. This CDR3 has 12 amino acids. The CDR3 here is CASSLDYLTQYF. The CDR3 DNA follows: TGTGCCAGCAGTCTGGACTACCTCACGCAGTATTTT.

The chain has TRBV4-3 and TRBJ1-5; maybe TRBD1 (5 bases). Trimming removed 0 bases at V and 3 bases at J, with 6 bases between. This CDR3 region has 14 residues. Germline lookup yields CDR1 LGHNA and CDR2 YSLEER. The chain's CDR3 is CASSQDRVNQPQHF. The CDR3 DNA reads as TGCGCCAGCAGCCAAGACAGGGTCAATCAGCCCCAGCATTTT.

V is TRBV5-1 and J is TRBJ2-1; D call uncertain. The V end lost 4 bases, the J end lost 9 bases, and 20 bases lay between the germline ends. The CDR3 length is 15 residues. From germline, CDR1 is SGHRS and CDR2 YFSETQ. CDR3 nucleotide sequence: TGCGCCAGCAGCGTGCAGGTCATGGAAAATGGTGAGCAGTTCTTC. Translating it yields CASSVQVMENGEQFF.

This clonotype occurred a few times. This chain joins TRBV4-3 and TRBJ2-2; D is unresolved. Germline CDR1 is LGHNA and CDR2 is YSLEER. The CDR3 has 17 amino acids. Trimming shortened V by 3 bases and J by 1 base, and 15 bases separated the two germline ends. CDR3 loop: CASSQDLGDKNTGELFF. The CDR3 nucleotides read TGCGCCAGCAGCCAGGACCTAGGAGACAAGAACACCGGGGAGCTGTTTTTT.

The CDR3 region is CASTRRTYNEQFF. The CDR3 nucleotides read TGTGCCAGCACCCGCCGGACATATAATGAGCAGTTCTTC. The rearrangement joins TRBV7-8 to TRBJ2-1; D possibly corresponds to TRBD1 (5 bases). This CDR3 has 13 residues. V dropped 7 bases and J dropped 7 bases, with 14 bases sitting between them. The germline CDR1 and CDR2 sequences are SGHVS and FQNEAQ.

The table lists this clonotype with a few counts. The chain couples TRBV12-3 or TRBV12-4 to TRBJ1-1, with D possibly matching TRBD1 (5 bases). Trimming left V 8 bases short and J 11 bases short, with 21 bases between. CDR3 length: 13 residues. The CDR3 DNA follows: TGTGCCAGCGGAGTAGCGAGGACCGAGGGGGCTTTCTTT. The encoded protein is CASGVARTEGAFF.